This TCR beta chain was identified during a study of blood T cell repertoires in COVID-19. The method was immunoSEQ multiplex PCR; TCRdb's version includes in-frame clones alone and lacks a portion of them. This sample has 280,000 or so clones, with around nine tenths found just once. There are 18 residues in the CDR3. V gave up 6 bases and J gave up 1 base; unmatched junction bases: 13. Per the germline V gene, CDR1 is MDHEN and CDR2 is SYDVKM. This clonotype originated in a woman aged 55 to 70 with acute or convalescent COVID-19. The chain joins TRBV28 to TRBJ2-5; the match to TRBD2 covers 11 bases. Sequenced: peripheral blood. The CDR3 DNA sequence: TGTGCCAGCAGCTCCGGGACTAGCGGCGTCCTCATCCAAGAGACCCAGTACTTC. Its protein is CASSSGTSGVLIQETQYF.